This T cell receptor beta chain came from a study of T cells after somatic rescue of genetic block. TCRdb's copy holds only in-frame clones and misses some; the assay was immunoSEQ multiplex PCR. The sample lists roughly 55,000 clones, approximately 96% occurring once. The CDR3 has 12 residues. CDR1 is SNHLY, CDR2 FYNNEI, per germline. V was cut by 8 bases and J by 5 bases, with 12 bases left in between. This clone was counted a few times. The clonotype comes from a child in the first two years of life. The sample taken for sequencing was peripheral blood mononuclear cells (PBMCs). This chain joins TRBV2 and TRBJ1-2, with D unresolved. The CDR3 DNA reads as TGTGCCAGCCTCCCCCGGACTTATGGCTACACCTTC. Its translation is CASLPRTYGYTF.